This T cell receptor (beta chain) comes out of a study of blood T cells in healthy people across ages. Germline-derived CDR1 and CDR2 are SGHNT and YYREEE (reference sequence). The CDR3 sequence is 16 residues long. V was pared by 0 bases and J by 3 bases, with 7 bases of the junction left unmatched. The table lists this clonotype with many counts. A second PCR, run for roughly 7 to 12 cycles, used a sample-barcoded 5' primer plus a J-beta primer mix. TCRdb recomputed calls from the 5' RACE reads with MiXCR, one row per CDR3 protein. Seen here are 630,000 or so distinct CDR3 sequences, approximately 30% observed once, and the top ten hold 15%.

This TCR was recovered from a woman of 80 years or more in good health. V usage is TRBV5-4 and J usage is TRBJ2-5; the match to TRBD2 covers 8 bases. Sequenced material: blood. CDR3 in DNA: TGTGCCAGCAGCTTGGCCGGAACGGGGGGGAAAGAGACCCAGTACTTC. Translation gives CASSLAGTGGKETQYF.